Shown below are 8 T cell receptor beta chains from a single sample sequenced in a study of cytomegalovirus exposure and HLA in healthy donors (TCRdb year 2017). Libraries were made using the immunoSEQ multiplex PCR assay. A mixture of 60 forward primers for TCR Vbeta segments and 13 reverse primers for TCR Jbeta segments was used in the multiplex PCR. The clones in this table, taken by TCRdb from immuneACCESS, are in-frame only. Not every clone is retained; where verified, under half of the shortfall comes from an unresolved V gene, and the cause of the rest is unknown. The sample table records about 140,000 clones; 73% of these occur just once. Approximately 15% of the sample is taken by the ten largest. What was sequenced was PBMCs. These receptors were obtained from a human donor in good health.

This sequence joins TRBV19 and TRBJ2-3, with 16 bases fitting TRBD2. The germline gives CDR1 LNHDA, CDR2 SQIVND (reference sequence). V lost 5 bases to trimming and J lost 4 bases; unmatched junction nucleotides: 3. The CDR3 covers 16 residues. The CDR3 bases are TGTGCCAGTAGTGACGGGACTAGCGGGAGGGCAGATACGCAGTATTTT. Protein: CASSDGTSGRADTQYF.

This clone was observed a single time. The chain employs TRBV10-1 and TRBJ1-6, with D uncertain. The CDR3 length is 15 residues. Deletions cut 4 bases from V and 0 bases from J, with 7 bases between. The germline gives CDR1 WNHNN, CDR2 SYGVQD (reference sequence). The CDR3 DNA sequence: TGCGCCAGCAGTGTCCGGAGCTCCTATAATTCACCCCTCCACTTT. Protein: CASSVRSSYNSPLHF.

Concerning this clone: The junction and the germline gene differ at one end; a read error may be behind it. The V call is TRBV7-7, the J call TRBJ2-1; 9 bases are a match to TRBD2. This CDR3 is 15 amino acids long. Per the germline V gene, CDR1 is SSHAT and CDR2 is FNYEAQ (reference sequence). DNA for the CDR3: TGTGCTAGCAGCTTAGGAGCGGGAGGCTACAATGAGCAGTTCTTC. Its translation is CASSLGAGGYNEQFF.

The chain links TRBV5-1 to TRBJ1-2, with TRBD1 identical over 9 bases. From germline, CDR1 is SGHRS and CDR2 YFSETQ. This CDR3 comprises 17 residues. The trim removed 1 base at V and 1 base at J, leaving 8 bases unmatched. The CDR3 sequence is CASSLRGQGPFNYGYTF. Written as DNA, the CDR3 is TGCGCCAGCAGCTTGAGGGGACAGGGTCCATTTAACTATGGCTACACCTTC.

The rearrangement joins TRBV21-1 to TRBJ1-5; the table's TRBD1 call for D was not verified on the DNA. TRBV21-1 is classified as a pseudogene. CDR3 length equals 16 residues. CDR3 nucleotide sequence: TGTGCCAGCAGCAAAGGTCAGGGGGTTAGCAATCAGCCCCAGCATTTT. It translates to CASSKGQGVSNQPQHF.

This chain links TRBV7-8 with TRBJ2-7, with 8 bases fitting TRBD1. Losses at the gene ends were 5 bases for V and 2 bases for J; bases not matched to a gene: 5. This CDR3 spans 14 amino acids. The germline V gene encodes CDR1 SGHVS and CDR2 FQNEAQ. CDR3 in DNA: TGTGCCAGCAGCACGGGACAGGCCACCTACGAGCAGTACTTC. It specifies CASSTGQATYEQYF.

The chain recombines TRBV5-1 with TRBJ1-2; 12 bases map to TRBD1. The V segment lost 3 bases and the J segment 13 bases; nucleotides outside the gene matches: 16. Germline V gene data show CDR1 as SGHRS and CDR2 as YFSETQ. CDR3 length: 16 residues. CDR3 in amino acids: CASSSFRTGTGGASTF. The CDR3 DNA follows: TGCGCCAGCAGCTCCTTTCGAACCGGGACAGGGGGCGCCTCCACCTTC.

This chain connects TRBV7-9 to TRBJ1-1; no reliable D call. CDR1 and CDR2 from the germline V gene are SEHNR and FQNEAQ (reference sequence). The V gene lost 5 bases and the J gene lost 7 bases, with 8 bases spanning the gap. The CDR3 length is 11 residues. CDR3 nucleotide sequence: TGTGCCAGCAGCCTTACCTATGAAGCTTTCTTT. It translates to CASSLTYEAFF.